These T cell receptor beta chains were read from a single sample in a study of CD8+ T cells in alopecia areata. Clones were sequenced by immunoSEQ multiplex PCR, and TCRdb holds only the in-frame ones, with some missing. The table shows approximately 66,000 clones, with approximately 64% occurring only once. The sequences come from CD8+ T cells sorted from blood, collected at week 0. These receptors came from a human donor with alopecia areata. Each CDR3 is given without its conserved first and last residue. The D gene is left open where the match is weak.

V gene,J gene,D gene,CDR3 protein
TRBV7-8,TRBJ2-1,TRBD2,ASSLSSGRSGEQF
TRBV7-9,TRBJ1-2,TRBD1,ASSLEQGDGYT
TRBV15,TRBJ2-5,-,ATSRGGLETQY
TRBV13,TRBJ2-5,TRBD1,ASSWDRETQY
TRBV7-9,TRBJ2-7,-,ASSWNYEQY
TRBV29-1,TRBJ2-5,-,SVEDGGGETQY
TRBV30,TRBJ2-2,TRBD1,AWDGTGVKRELF
TRBV25-1,TRBJ2-2,TRBD1,ASTPRDREDTGELF
TRBV4-1,TRBJ2-3,-,ASSQIYTDTQY
TRBV9,TRBJ1-1,-,ASSAQVWNTEAF
TRBV9,TRBJ2-7,-,ASSVGGGSPYEQY
TRBV27,TRBJ1-2,TRBD1,ASSLSRTGRYGYT
TRBV30,TRBJ1-2,TRBD1,AWSQGDYGYT
TRBV30,TRBJ1-1,-,AWSVFLHTEAF
TRBV15,TRBJ2-5,-,ATSSTAGETQY
TRBV5-1,TRBJ2-3,-,ASRTGATSTDTQY
TRBV20-1,TRBJ2-7,-,SATGSEQY
TRBV6-5,TRBJ2-3,-,ASSPRTDTQY
TRBV28,TRBJ2-2,TRBD2,ASSLSSLSGANTGELF
TRBV5-6,TRBJ2-2,-,ASSSYTGELF
TRBV30,TRBJ2-2,TRBD1,AWRPRDRENTGELF
TRBV7-9,TRBJ2-5,-,ASSSSEIGQLETQY
TRBV7-9,TRBJ2-1,TRBD1,ASRDRGDEQF
TRBV9,TRBJ2-1,TRBD1,ASSWTGDNEQF
TRBV10-3,TRBJ2-3,TRBD2,ASRTGLAGTDTQY
TRBV29-1,TRBJ2-3,-,SVETSQTDTQY
TRBV30,TRBJ2-1,-,AWSEGGGNEQF
TRBV27,TRBJ2-3,-,ATLHWDTQY
TRBV29-1,TRBJ2-5,-,SAGQETQY
TRBV5-6,TRBJ2-2,-,ASSLDRYTGELF
TRBV25-1,TRBJ1-1,-,ASSVGNTEAF
TRBV27,TRBJ2-4,TRBD1,ASSPMLTTGGGDIQY
TRBV14,TRBJ2-1,TRBD2,ASSQSGRDEQF
TRBV7-2,TRBJ2-1,-,ASSSRGTYNEQF
TRBV30,TRBJ2-6,-,ALEGSSGANVLT